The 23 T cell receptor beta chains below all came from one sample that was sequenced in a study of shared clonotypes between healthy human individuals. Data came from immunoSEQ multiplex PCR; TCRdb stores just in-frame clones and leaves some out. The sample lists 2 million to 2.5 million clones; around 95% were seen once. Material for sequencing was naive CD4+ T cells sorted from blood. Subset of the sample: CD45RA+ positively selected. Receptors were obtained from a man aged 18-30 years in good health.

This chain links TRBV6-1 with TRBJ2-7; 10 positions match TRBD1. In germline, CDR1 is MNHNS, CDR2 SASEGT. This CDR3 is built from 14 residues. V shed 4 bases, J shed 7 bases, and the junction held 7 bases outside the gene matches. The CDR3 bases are TGTGCCAGCAGTGGCCGGGACAGGGGATGGGAGCAGTACTTC. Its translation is CASSGRDRGWEQYF.

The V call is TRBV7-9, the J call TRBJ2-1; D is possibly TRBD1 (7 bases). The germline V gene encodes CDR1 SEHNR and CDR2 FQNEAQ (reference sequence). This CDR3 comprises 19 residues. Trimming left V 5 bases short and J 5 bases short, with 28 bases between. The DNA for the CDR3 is TGTGCCAGCAGCCAAACGCGACAGGGAGGTCCAGCGGATAACAATGAGCAGTTCTTC. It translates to CASSQTRQGGPADNNEQFF.

The CDR3 reads CATSRGERTGVYGYTF. CDR3 DNA: TGTGCCACCAGCAGAGGTGAGAGGACAGGAGTCTATGGCTACACCTTC. The genes are TRBV15 and TRBJ1-2, with TRBD1 matching over 7 bases. Looked up from germline, CDR1 is LNHNV and CDR2 is YYDKDF (reference sequence). This CDR3 comprises 16 residues. Trimming removed 1 base from V and 4 bases from J; junction bases left unmatched: 9.

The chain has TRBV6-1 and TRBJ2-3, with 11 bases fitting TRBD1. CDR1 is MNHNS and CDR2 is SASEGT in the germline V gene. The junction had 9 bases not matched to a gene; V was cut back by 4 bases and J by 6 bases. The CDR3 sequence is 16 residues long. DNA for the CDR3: TGTGCCAGCAGTGCCGGGACAGGGGGACAACGGGATACGCAGTATTTT. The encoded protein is CASSAGTGGQRDTQYF.

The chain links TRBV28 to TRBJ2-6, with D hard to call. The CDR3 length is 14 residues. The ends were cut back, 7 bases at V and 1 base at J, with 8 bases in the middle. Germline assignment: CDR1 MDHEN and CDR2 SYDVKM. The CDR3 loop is CASIKRSGANVLTF. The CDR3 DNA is TGTGCCAGCATTAAGAGGTCTGGGGCCAACGTCCTGACTTTC.

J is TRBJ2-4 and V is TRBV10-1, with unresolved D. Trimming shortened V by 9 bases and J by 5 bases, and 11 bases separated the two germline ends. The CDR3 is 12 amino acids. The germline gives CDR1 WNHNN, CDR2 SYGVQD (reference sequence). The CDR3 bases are TGCGCCAGTCGGACGGTAGAAAACATTCAGTACTTC. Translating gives CASRTVENIQYF.

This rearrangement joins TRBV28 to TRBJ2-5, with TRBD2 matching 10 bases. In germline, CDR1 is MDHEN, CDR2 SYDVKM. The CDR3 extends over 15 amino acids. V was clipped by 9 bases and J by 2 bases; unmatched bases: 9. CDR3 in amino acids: CASSLAGDQQETQYF. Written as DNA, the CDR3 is TGTGCCAGTAGCCTAGCGGGGGATCAACAAGAGACCCAGTACTTC.

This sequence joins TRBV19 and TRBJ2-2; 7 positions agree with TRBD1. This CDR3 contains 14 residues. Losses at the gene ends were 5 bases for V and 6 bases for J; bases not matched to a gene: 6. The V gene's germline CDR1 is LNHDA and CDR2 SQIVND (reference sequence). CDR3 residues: CASSLRTGSGELFF. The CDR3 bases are TGTGCCAGTAGTCTTAGGACAGGTTCCGGGGAGCTGTTTTTT.

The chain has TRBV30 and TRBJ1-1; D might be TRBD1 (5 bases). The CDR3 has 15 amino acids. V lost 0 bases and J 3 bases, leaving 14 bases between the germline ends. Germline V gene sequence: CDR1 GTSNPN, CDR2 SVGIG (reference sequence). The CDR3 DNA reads TGTGCCTGGAGTGTATTAGGGGTAGGGGACACTGAAGCTTTCTTT. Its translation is CAWSVLGVGDTEAFF. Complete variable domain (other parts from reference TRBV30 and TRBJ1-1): SQTIHQWPATLVQPVGSPLSLECTVEGTSNPNLYWYRQAAGRGLQLLFYSVGIGQISSEVPQNLSASRPQDRQFILSSKKLLLSDSGFYLCAWSVLGVGDTEAFFGQGTRLTVV.

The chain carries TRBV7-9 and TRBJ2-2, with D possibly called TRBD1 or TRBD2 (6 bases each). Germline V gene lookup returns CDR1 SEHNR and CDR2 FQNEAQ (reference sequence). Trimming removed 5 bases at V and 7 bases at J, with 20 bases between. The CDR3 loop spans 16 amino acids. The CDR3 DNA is TGTGCCAGCAGCCGTAGACTAGACGGGACACACGGGGAGCTGTTTTTT. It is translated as CASSRRLDGTHGELFF.

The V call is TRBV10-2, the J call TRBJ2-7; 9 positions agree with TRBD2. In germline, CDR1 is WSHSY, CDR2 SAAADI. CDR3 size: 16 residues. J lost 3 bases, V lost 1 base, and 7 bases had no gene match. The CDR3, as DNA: TGCGCCAGCAGTGAGTGGGTAGCGGGAGAGGTCTACGAGCAGTACTTC. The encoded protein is CASSEWVAGEVYEQYF.

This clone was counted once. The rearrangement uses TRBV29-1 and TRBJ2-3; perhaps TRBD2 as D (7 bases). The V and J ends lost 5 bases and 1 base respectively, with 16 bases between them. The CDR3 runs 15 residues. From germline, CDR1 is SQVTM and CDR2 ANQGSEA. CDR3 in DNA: TGCAGCGTTCAATCCGGGGGGCCCCGCACAGATACGCAGTATTTT. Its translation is CSVQSGGPRTDTQYF.

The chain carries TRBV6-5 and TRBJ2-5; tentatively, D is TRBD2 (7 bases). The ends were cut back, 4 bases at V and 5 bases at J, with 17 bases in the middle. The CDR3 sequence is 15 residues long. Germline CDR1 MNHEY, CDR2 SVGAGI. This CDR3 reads CASSSSGGAVETQYF. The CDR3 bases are TGTGCCAGCAGTTCCAGTGGGGGGGCGGTTGAGACCCAGTACTTC.

The CDR3 region is CASSPGGTYNEQFF. Written as DNA, the CDR3 is TGTGCCAGCAGCCCCGGGGGAACGTACAATGAGCAGTTCTTC. The V call is TRBV7-2, the J call TRBJ2-1; a weak D match, TRBD2 (6 bases). Germline CDR1 and CDR2: SGHTA and FQGNSA. Trimming removed 5 bases from V and 4 bases from J, with 12 bases in between. The CDR3 length is 14 residues.

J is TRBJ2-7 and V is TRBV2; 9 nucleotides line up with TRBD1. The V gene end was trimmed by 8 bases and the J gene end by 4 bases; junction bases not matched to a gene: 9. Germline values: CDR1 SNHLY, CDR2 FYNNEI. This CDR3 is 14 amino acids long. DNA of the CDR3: TGTGCCAGCGGACGGGACAGGGCTTTATACGAGCAGTACTTC. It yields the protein CASGRDRALYEQYF. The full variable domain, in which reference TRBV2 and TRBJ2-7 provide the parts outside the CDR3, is EPEVTQTPSHQVTQMGQEVILRCVPISNHLYFYWYRQILGQKVEFLVSFYNNEISEKSEIFDDQFSVERPDGSNFTLKIRSTKLEDSAMYFCASGRDRALYEQYFGPGTRLTVT.

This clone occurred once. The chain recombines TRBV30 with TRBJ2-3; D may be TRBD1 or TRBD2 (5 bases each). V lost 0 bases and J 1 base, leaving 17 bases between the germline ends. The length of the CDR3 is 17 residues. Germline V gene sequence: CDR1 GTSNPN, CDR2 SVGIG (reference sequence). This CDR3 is CAWSVLVWTGRTDTQYF. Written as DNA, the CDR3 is TGTGCCTGGAGTGTATTAGTATGGACGGGACGCACAGATACGCAGTATTTT.

The DNA of the CDR3 is TGTGCCAGCAGGACAACTGGGTACAATGAGCAGTTCTTC. Translating gives CASRTTGYNEQFF. V usage is TRBV2 and J usage is TRBJ2-1; D not certain. Trimming left V 6 bases short and J 4 bases short, with 10 bases between. The CDR3 is 13 residues long. CDR1 SNHLY and CDR2 FYNNEI come from the germline V gene.

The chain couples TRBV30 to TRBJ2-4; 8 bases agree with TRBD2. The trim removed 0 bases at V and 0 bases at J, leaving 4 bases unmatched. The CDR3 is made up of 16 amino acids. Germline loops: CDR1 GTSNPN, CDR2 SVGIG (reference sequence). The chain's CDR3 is CAWSVLRGGAKNIQYF. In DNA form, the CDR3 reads TGTGCCTGGAGTGTCCTTCGGGGGGGAGCCAAAAACATTCAGTACTTC.

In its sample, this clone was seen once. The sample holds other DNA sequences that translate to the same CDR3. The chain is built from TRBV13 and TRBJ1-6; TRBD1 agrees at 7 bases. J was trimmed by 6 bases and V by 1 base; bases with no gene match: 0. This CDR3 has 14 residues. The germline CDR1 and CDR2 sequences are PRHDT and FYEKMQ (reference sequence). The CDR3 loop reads CASSLDRGNSPLHF. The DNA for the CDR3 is TGTGCCAGCAGCTTAGACAGGGGTAATTCACCCCTCCACTTT.

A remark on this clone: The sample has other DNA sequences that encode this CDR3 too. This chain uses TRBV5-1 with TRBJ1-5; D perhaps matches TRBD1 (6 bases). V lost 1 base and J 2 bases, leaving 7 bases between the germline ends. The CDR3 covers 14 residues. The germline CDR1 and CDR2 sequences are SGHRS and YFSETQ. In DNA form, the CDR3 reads TGCGCCAGCAGCTTGTCAGGGGGCAATCAGCCCCAGCATTTT. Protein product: CASSLSGGNQPQHF. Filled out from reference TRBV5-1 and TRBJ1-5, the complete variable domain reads KAGVTQTPRYLIKTRGQQVTLSCSPISGHRSVSWYQQTPGQGLQFLFEYFSETQRNKGNFPGRFSGRQFSNSRSEMNVSTLELGDSALYLCASSLSGGNQPQHFGDGTRLSIL.

The CDR3 loop is CASRRMLNTEAFF. DNA of the CDR3: TGTGCCAGCAGGAGAATGTTAAACACTGAAGCTTTCTTT. The genes are TRBV14 and TRBJ1-1; no reliable D call. The CDR3 is made up of 13 amino acids. CDR1 and CDR2 (germline): SGHDN, FVKESK. With 6 bases removed from V and 2 bases from J, the gap between germline ends came to 10 bases.

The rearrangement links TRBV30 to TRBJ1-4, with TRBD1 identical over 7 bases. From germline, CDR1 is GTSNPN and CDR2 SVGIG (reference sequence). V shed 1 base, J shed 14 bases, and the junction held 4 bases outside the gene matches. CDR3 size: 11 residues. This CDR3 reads CAWSETGQLFF. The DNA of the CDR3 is TGTGCCTGGAGTGAGACAGGGCAGCTGTTTTTT.

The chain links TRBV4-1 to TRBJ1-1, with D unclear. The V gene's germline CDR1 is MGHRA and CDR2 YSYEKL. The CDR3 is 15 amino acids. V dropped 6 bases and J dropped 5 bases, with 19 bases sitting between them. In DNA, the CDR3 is TGCGCCAGCAGATTCCACTTGGTTGTTTCGACTGAAGCTTTCTTT. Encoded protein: CASRFHLVVSTEAFF.